This T cell receptor (beta chain) is drawn from a study of T cell responses to AZD1222 COVID-19 vaccine. TCRdb keeps only in-frame clones here, not all; method: immunoSEQ multiplex PCR. The sample carries about 97,000 clones, roughly 84% recorded once. This clone has only one observation. CDR1 and CDR2 from the germline V gene are LNHNV and YYDKDF (reference sequence). The CDR3 sequence is 18 residues long. Trimming removed 5 bases from V and 7 bases from J; junction bases left unmatched: 17. Sequencing was performed on peripheral blood, taken on day 0 of AZD1222 vaccination. The receptor comes from an adult in good health. The V call is TRBV15, the J call TRBJ1-5; 10 bases match TRBD1. CDR3 protein: CATSGGYRQGALEQPQHF. In DNA, the CDR3 is TGTGCCACCAGCGGAGGTTATCGACAGGGGGCTTTGGAACAGCCCCAGCATTTT.